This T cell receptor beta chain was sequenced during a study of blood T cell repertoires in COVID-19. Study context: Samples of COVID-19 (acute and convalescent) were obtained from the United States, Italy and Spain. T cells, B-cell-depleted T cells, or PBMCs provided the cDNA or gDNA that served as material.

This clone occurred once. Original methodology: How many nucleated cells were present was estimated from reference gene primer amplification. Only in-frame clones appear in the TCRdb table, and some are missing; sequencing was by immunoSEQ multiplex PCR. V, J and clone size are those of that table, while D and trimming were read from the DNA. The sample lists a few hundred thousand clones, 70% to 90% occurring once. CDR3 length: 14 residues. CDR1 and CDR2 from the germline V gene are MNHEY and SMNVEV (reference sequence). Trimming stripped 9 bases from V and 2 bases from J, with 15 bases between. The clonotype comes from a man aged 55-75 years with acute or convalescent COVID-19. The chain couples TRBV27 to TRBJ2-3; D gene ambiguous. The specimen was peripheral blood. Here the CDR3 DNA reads TGTGCCAGTGCCCTCGCGATCGTCACAGATACGCAGTATTTT. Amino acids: CASALAIVTDTQYF.